The 22 T cell receptor beta chains given below trace back to one sample, sequenced in a study of blood T cell repertoires in COVID-19. Sequenced by immunoSEQ multiplex PCR; TCRdb stores in-frame clones only, minus some. Among roughly 250,000 clones listed, over 80% were seen once. The sample taken for sequencing was peripheral blood. These receptors all come from a woman in her thirties or forties with acute or convalescent COVID-19.

This chain connects TRBV4-1 to TRBJ1-1; D is undetermined. With 4 bases removed from V and 4 bases from J, the gap between germline ends came to 19 bases. Germline V CDR1 and CDR2: MGHRA, YSYEKL. The CDR3 runs 16 residues. The DNA for the CDR3 is TGCGCCAGCAGCCGCAAGATCGGTTCCTTTCTCACTGAAGCTTTCTTT. This codes for CASSRKIGSFLTEAFF.

This chain links TRBV7-8 with TRBJ2-3; D is perhaps TRBD2 (5 bases). Germline loops: CDR1 SGHVS, CDR2 FQNEAQ. The CDR3 extends over 14 amino acids. V lost 4 bases and J lost 0, with 8 bases in between. The CDR3 here is CASSSRESTDTQYF. In DNA form, the CDR3 reads TGTGCCAGCAGCTCCCGGGAAAGCACAGATACGCAGTATTTT.

The chain couples TRBV19 to TRBJ1-1; D is undetermined. This CDR3 spans 15 amino acids. Germline CDR1 is LNHDA and CDR2 is SQIVND (reference sequence). The V gene lost 5 bases and the J gene lost 1 base, with 14 bases spanning the gap. CDR3 amino acids: CASSYSRKSNTEAFF. Here the CDR3 DNA reads TGTGCCAGTAGTTACAGCCGAAAGTCGAACACTGAAGCTTTCTTT.

This clone was seen just once. The V and J genes are TRBV19 and TRBJ1-2, with 9 bases aligning to TRBD1. The CDR3 is 18 residues long. Losses at the gene ends were 0 bases for V and 4 bases for J; bases not matched to a gene: 12. Germline CDR1 and CDR2: LNHDA and SQIVND (reference sequence). CDR3 protein: CASSIDGTGRTLSYGYTF. CDR3 in DNA: TGTGCCAGTAGTATAGATGGGACAGGGAGAACCTTGAGCTATGGCTACACCTTC.

This sequence joins TRBV3-1 (or the pseudogene TRBV3-2) and TRBJ2-3; perhaps TRBD2 as D (5 bases). This CDR3 has 15 residues. V lost 3 bases to trimming and J lost 2 bases, with 12 bases between them. Germline-derived CDR1 and CDR2 are LGHDT and YNNKEL (reference sequence). The CDR3 coding sequence is TGTGCCAGCAGCCAGTTCCTAGGACTCACAGATACGCAGTATTTT. The encoded protein is CASSQFLGLTDTQYF.

The chain combines TRBV30 with TRBJ1-1, with D maybe TRBD1 (5 bases). Trimming cost V 5 bases and J 0 bases, with 10 bases left between them. Germline-derived CDR1 and CDR2 are GTSNPN and SVGIG (reference sequence). The CDR3 length is 13 residues. The CDR3: CAWAGRLNTEAFF. CDR3 bases: TGTGCCTGGGCGGGACGTTTGAACACTGAAGCTTTCTTT.

The chain links TRBV7-9 to TRBJ1-2; 7 bases map to TRBD1. The ends lost 5 bases at V and 6 bases at J; junction bases unmatched: 12. The germline V gene has CDR1 SEHNR and CDR2 FQNEAQ (reference sequence). The CDR3 loop spans 15 amino acids. The CDR3 region has the DNA TGTGCCAGCAGCCAGGGACAGATCCTCACTCATGGCTACACCTTC. The encoded protein is CASSQGQILTHGYTF.

This clone has only one observation. The chain has TRBV6-6 and TRBJ2-2; TRBD2 agrees at 10 bases. CDR1 is MNHNY, CDR2 SVGAGI, per germline (reference sequence). The CDR3 is made up of 16 amino acids. After removal of 7 bases from V and 3 bases from J, the junction contained 8 bases not matched to a gene. Here the CDR3 DNA reads TGTGCCAGCATAGCGGGGGGCTTAGCTTACACCGGGGAGCTGTTTTTT. Its translation is CASIAGGLAYTGELFF.

This rearrangement joins TRBV19 to TRBJ1-2; TRBD1 might be the D (5 bases). The CDR3 is made up of 14 amino acids. The V end lost 4 bases, the J end lost 4 bases, and 13 bases lay between the germline ends. Germline V lookup: CDR1 LNHDA, CDR2 SQIVND (reference sequence). The CDR3 spells CASSRGGSSYGYTF. CDR3 bases: TGTGCCAGTAGTAGGGGGGGGAGCTCCTATGGCTACACCTTC.

This sequence joins TRBV30 and TRBJ1-5, with 8 bases identical to TRBD1. V gave up 0 bases and J gave up 6 bases; unmatched junction bases: 4. CDR3 length equals 14 residues. Germline-derived CDR1 and CDR2 are GTSNPN and SVGIG (reference sequence). As DNA, the CDR3 is TGTGCCTGGAGTGTACCAGGGGGCAGTCAGCCCCAGCATTTT. Its protein is CAWSVPGGSQPQHF.

This chain connects TRBV5-1 to TRBJ2-3; 8 nucleotides match TRBD2. CDR3 size: 15 residues. Germline values: CDR1 SGHRS, CDR2 YFSETQ. The trim removed 1 base at V and 0 bases at J, leaving 1 base unmatched. CDR3 sequence (DNA): TGCGCCAGCAGCTTGCGGGGGGGTAGCACAGATACGCAGTATTTT. This sequence encodes CASSLRGGSTDTQYF.

This sequence joins TRBV9 and TRBJ1-2, with D tentatively TRBD1 (6 bases). Germline CDR1 is SGDLS and CDR2 is YYNGEE. Trimming took off 3 bases at V and 8 bases at J, with 17 bases between the two ends. This CDR3 comprises 14 residues. The CDR3 coding sequence is TGTGCCAGCAGCGAAAGCAGGGGTCTGGCCGGCTACACCTTC. It is translated as CASSESRGLAGYTF.

This clone has just a few counts. The chain couples TRBV6-2 or TRBV6-3 to TRBJ2-7, with D uncertain. The CDR3 is 12 residues long. Germline V lookup: CDR1 MNHEY, CDR2 SVGEGT. Trimming shortened V by 6 bases and J by 0 bases, and 6 bases separated the two germline ends. This CDR3 reads CASSRSSYEQYV. The CDR3 bases are TGTGCCAGCAGCCGTAGCTCCTACGAGCAGTACGTC.

The sample holds a few counts of this clone. This chain links TRBV28 with TRBJ1-5; D possibly corresponds to TRBD1 (6 bases). CDR3 length equals 15 residues. V was cut by 5 bases and J by 1 base, with 12 bases left in between. Germline V gene sequence: CDR1 MDHEN, CDR2 SYDVKM. CDR3 in DNA: TGTGCCAGCAGTATAGGGGGAATGAGCAATCAGCCCCAGCATTTT. The encoded protein is CASSIGGMSNQPQHF.

A single count supports this clone. The CDR3: CASSAVRQPGGQPQHF. CDR3 sequence (DNA): TGTGCCAGCAGCGCGGTTAGGCAGCCGGGAGGTCAGCCCCAGCATTTT. This chain connects TRBV2 to TRBJ1-5; D not resolved. CDR3 length: 16 residues. The V end was cut by 6 bases, the J end by 6 bases, with 21 bases between. CDR1 and CDR2 from the germline V gene are SNHLY and FYNNEI.

The chain links TRBV7-3 to TRBJ1-5, with a possible D match to TRBD1 (5 bases). Germline V gives CDR1 SGHTA, CDR2 FQGTGA. The V and J ends lost 2 bases and 9 bases respectively, with 14 bases between them. This CDR3 contains 14 residues. The CDR3 coding sequence is TGTGCCAGCAGCTTAGTTCCCGGGCAGGGGCCCCAGCATTTT. Residues: CASSLVPGQGPQHF.

This clone was observed once. The chain carries TRBV6-5 and TRBJ2-1; 7 bases fit TRBD2. The junction had 2 bases not matched to a gene; V was cut back by 2 bases and J by 1 base. CDR1 and CDR2 from the germline V gene are MNHEY and SVGAGI. The CDR3 covers 15 residues. The CDR3 sequence: CASSYGGGSYNEQFF. The CDR3 bases are TGTGCCAGCAGTTACGGCGGGGGTTCCTACAATGAGCAGTTCTTC.

The chain combines TRBV5-6 with TRBJ1-2; 9 bases align to TRBD1. The CDR3 totals 16 residues. Germline V gives CDR1 SGHDT, CDR2 YYEEEE. J gave up 4 bases and V 4 bases, and 11 bases lay outside the gene matches. The CDR3 bases are TGTGCCAGCAGCGCAGCCGGGACAGGGAGAGGCTATGGCTACACCTTC. It yields the protein CASSAAGTGRGYGYTF.

In nucleotides, the CDR3 is TGCGCCAGCAGCTTGGTTCGGACAACCCGGAACACCGGGGAGCTGTTTTTT. This codes for CASSLVRTTRNTGELFF. J is TRBJ2-2 and V is TRBV5-1; TRBD1 is a possible D gene (5 bases). Germline values: CDR1 SGHRS, CDR2 YFSETQ. CDR3 length equals 17 residues. The V end lost 0 bases, the J end lost 1 base, and 13 bases lay between the germline ends.

The chain has TRBV29-1 and TRBJ1-1, with unresolved D. Per germline, CDR1 SQVTM and CDR2 ANQGSEA. V lost 3 bases to trimming and J lost 8 bases, with 10 bases between them. The CDR3 spans 11 residues. This CDR3 is CSVDPGTEAFF. Here the CDR3 DNA reads TGCAGCGTTGATCCGGGAACGGAAGCTTTCTTT.

In nucleotides, the CDR3 is TGTGCCAGCAGGGTCGGGACAGGGGGCGATAACCAGCCCCAGCATTTT. Translation: CASRVGTGGDNQPQHF. This chain connects TRBV6-4 to TRBJ1-5, with TRBD1 identical over 12 bases. V lost 6 bases and J lost 7; bases outside the gene matches: 10. This CDR3 is 16 amino acids long. Germline lookup yields CDR1 MRHNA and CDR2 SNTAGT.

The CDR3 DNA reads TGCGCCAGCAGCGCCCTGGGGGGGCCGTATAACTATGGCTACACCTTC. This codes for CASSALGGPYNYGYTF. The rearrangement uses TRBV4-1 and TRBJ1-2, with D possibly being TRBD1 (6 bases). V was trimmed by 5 bases and J by 1 base, leaving 17 bases between them. The CDR3 consists of 16 residues. Germline CDR1 MGHRA, CDR2 YSYEKL.